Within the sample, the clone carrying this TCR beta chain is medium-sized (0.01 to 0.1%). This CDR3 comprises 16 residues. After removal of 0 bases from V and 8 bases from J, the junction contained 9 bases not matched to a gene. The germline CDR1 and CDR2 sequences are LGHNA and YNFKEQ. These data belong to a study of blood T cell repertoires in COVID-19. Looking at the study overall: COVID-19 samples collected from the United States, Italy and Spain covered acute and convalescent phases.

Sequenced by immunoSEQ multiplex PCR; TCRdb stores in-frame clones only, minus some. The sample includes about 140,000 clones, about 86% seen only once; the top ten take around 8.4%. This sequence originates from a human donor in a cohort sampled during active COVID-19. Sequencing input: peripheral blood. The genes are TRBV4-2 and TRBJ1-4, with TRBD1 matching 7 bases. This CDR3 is CASSQDGAGGLEKLFF. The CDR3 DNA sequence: TGTGCCAGCAGCCAAGATGGCGCAGGGGGTTTGGAAAAACTGTTTTTT.